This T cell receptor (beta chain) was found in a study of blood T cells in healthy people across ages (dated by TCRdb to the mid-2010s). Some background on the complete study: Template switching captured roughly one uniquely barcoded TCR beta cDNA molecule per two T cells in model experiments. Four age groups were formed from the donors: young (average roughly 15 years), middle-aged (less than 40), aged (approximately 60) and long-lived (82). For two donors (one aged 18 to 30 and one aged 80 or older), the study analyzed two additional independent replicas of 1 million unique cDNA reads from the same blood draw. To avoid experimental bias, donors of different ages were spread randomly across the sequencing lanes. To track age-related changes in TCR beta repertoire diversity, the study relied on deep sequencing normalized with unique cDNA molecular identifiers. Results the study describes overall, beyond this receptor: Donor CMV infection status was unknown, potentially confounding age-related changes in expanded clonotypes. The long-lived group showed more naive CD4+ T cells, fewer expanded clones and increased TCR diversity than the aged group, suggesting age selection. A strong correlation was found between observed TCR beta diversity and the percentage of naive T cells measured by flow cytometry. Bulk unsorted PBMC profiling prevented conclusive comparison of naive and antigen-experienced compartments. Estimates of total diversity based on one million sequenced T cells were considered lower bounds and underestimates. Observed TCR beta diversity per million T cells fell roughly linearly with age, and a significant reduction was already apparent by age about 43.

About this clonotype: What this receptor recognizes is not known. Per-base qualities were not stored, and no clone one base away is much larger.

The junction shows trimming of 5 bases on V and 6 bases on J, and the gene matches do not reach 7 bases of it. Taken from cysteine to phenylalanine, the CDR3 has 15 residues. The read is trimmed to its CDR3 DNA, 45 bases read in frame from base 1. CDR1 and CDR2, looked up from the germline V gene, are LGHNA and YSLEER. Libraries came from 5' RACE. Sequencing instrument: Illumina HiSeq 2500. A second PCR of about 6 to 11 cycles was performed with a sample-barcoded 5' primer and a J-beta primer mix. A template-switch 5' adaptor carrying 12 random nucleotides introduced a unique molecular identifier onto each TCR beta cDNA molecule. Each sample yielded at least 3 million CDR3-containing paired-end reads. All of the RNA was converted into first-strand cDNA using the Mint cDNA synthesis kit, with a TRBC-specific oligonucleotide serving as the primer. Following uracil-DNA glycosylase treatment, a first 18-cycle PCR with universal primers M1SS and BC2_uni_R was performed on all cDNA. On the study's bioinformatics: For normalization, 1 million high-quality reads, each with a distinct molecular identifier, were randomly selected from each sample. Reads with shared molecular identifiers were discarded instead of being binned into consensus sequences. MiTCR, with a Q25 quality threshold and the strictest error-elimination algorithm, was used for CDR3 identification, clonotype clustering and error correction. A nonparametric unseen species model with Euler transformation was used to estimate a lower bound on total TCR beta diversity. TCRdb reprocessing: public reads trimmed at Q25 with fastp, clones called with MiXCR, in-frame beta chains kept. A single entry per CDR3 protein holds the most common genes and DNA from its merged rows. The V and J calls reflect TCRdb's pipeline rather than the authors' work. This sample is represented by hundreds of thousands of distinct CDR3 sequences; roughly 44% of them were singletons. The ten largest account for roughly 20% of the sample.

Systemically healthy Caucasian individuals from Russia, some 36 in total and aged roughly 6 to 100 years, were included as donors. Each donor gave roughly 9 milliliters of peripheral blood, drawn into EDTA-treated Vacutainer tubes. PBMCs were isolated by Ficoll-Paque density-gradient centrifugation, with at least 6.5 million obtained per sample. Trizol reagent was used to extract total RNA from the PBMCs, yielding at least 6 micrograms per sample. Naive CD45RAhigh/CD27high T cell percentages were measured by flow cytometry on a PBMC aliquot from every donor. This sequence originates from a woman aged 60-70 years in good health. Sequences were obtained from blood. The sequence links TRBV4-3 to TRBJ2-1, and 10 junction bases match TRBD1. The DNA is TGCGCCAGCAGCACCAAGACAGGGGGCTTCAATGAGCAGTTCTTC. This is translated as CASSTKTGGFNEQFF.